This TCR beta chain was found in a study of radiotherapy plus CTLA-4 blockade in lung cancer. To note about this clone: What it recognizes is unknown.

Trimming stripped 6 bases from V and 0 bases from J, with 15 bases between. The CDR3 totals 16 residues. Germline lookup yields CDR1 SNHLY and CDR2 FYNNEI. Study observations and caveats: Blood TCR clones of tumor origin expanded after radiotherapy plus ipilimumab.

Some clones are missing from TCRdb's copy, which holds only in-frame ones; the method was immunoSEQ multiplex PCR. This sample has 40,000 to 50,000 clones, with around 75% found just once. The rearrangement uses TRBV2 and TRBJ2-4; unclear D gene. This receptor was obtained from a human donor with non-small cell lung cancer who had stable disease on radiotherapy plus ipilimumab. Sequencing used peripheral blood, obtained from a patient treated with radiotherapy plus ipilimumab. The CDR3 bases are TGTGCCAGCAGGGATGGAGTATCCCTAGCCAAAAACATTCAGTACTTC. It is translated as CASRDGVSLAKNIQYF.